This T cell receptor (beta chain) was recorded in a study of blood T cell repertoires in COVID-19 (dated by TCRdb to about 2020). In the study overall: The collaborator samples originated in the United States, Italy and Spain and spanned the acute and convalescent phases of COVID-19. A de-identified subject ID, COVID-19 status, age in years and sex were almost always included in the sample metadata. The prospective study material was composed of cDNA or gDNA derived from T cells, B-cell-depleted T cells, or PBMCs. The samples were drawn from the first 160 participants of the ongoing ImmuneRACE study and from 1,200 or so subjects provided by 6 global collaborators. A freely available public database, intended as a resource for researchers studying the immune response to SARS-CoV-2, is where the repertoires were released. Deeply sampled blood TCRbeta repertoires from subjects exposed to, actively infected with, or recovered from COVID-19 were included in the dataset. Where available, HLA class I and class II types were taken from metadata supplied by the sample provider and were not determined by assay-based typing. Findings and caveats that apply to the study as a whole: The quantity of clinical and demographic metadata differed by source and by participant and was supplied without curation.

The germline V and J ends show losses of 3 bases and 2 bases respectively, and no gene match explains 5 bases of the junction. Via the germline V gene, CDR1 is SGHRS and CDR2 YFSETQ. The cysteine opens and the phenylalanine closes a CDR3 of 15 amino acids. The CDR3 DNA has 45 bases and is translated from base 1. As concerns this clone: There is no known antigen for this receptor. Within one base of it there is no much larger clone, and no base qualities were kept.

Each collaborating institution followed its own protocols to collect whole blood in K2EDTA tubes. For TCRbeta analysis, collaborators shipped samples as frozen whole blood, isolated PBMCs, or DNA extracted from either of those sample types. The immunoSEQ Assay, a bias-controlled multiplex PCR, was used to amplify TCRbeta CDR3 regions from genomic DNA. Processing in the source paper ran as follows. Within the assay, amplification of reference gene primers was used to estimate how many nucleated cells each sample contained. To quantify the absolute abundance of each unique TCRbeta CDR3 rearrangement, sequence reads were collapsed and filtered. For each sample, productive Simpson clonality was calculated as the square root of Simpson's diversity index over productive rearrangements. The table comes from immuneACCESS by way of TCRdb, which keeps in-frame sequences with V and J called. Part of the clones is missing from these tables; in studies checked, under half for an unresolved V gene and the rest for unknown reasons. That table furnishes V, J and clone size, whereas the DNA furnished D and trimming. For this sample the table gives about 34,000 clones, of which roughly 90% were detected only once. Around 40% of the sample lies in the top ten.

The clonotype comes from a man aged 55 to 70 with active or convalescent COVID-19. This sequence uses TRBV5-1 and TRBJ1-2; 9 central nucleotides agree with TRBD1. Sequenced input: peripheral blood. The nucleotide sequence is given as TGCGCCAGCAGCTCCTCGACAGGGGGGAACTATGGCTACACCTTC. It specifies CASSSSTGGNYGYTF. Beyond the CDR3, the reference TRBV5-1 and TRBJ1-2 genes provide the residues; the full variable domain reads: KAGVTQTPRYLIKTRGQQVTLSCSPISGHRSVSWYQQTPGQGLQFLFEYFSETQRNKGNFPGRFSGRQFSNSRSEMNVSTLELGDSALYLCASSSSTGGNYGYTFGSGTRLTVV.